Listed below are T cell receptor beta chains from one sample, sequenced in a study of Graves' ophthalmopathy and Graves' hyperthyroidism. One entry per CDR3 protein, called by TCRdb with MiXCR from the multiplex PCR reads. This table holds 200,000 to 250,000 distinct CDR3 sequences, around a fifth found once. Material for sequencing was peripheral blood. These receptor sequences come from a woman aged 45-60 years with Graves' ophthalmopathy. Both conserved end residues are part of each CDR3. D genes are given only for firm matches. Where a row states a size, it is once, few, many or the class of an expanded clone; other rows omit it.

v_call	j_call	d_call	clone_size	cdr3_nt	cdr3_aa
TRBV19	TRBJ2-5	NA	NA	TGTGCCAGTAGCACCGGAGTGAGGGAGACCCAGTATTTC	CASSTGVRETQYF
TRBV28	TRBJ2-2	NA	many	TGTGCCAGCAGTTTGAGGGCCGGGGAGCTGTTTTTT	CASSLRAGELFF
TRBV6-4	TRBJ2-2	NA	NA	TGTGCCAGCAGCGACAGGGGAGGGGTTGGAGGCACCGGGGAGCTGTTTTTT	CASSDRGGVGGTGELFF
TRBV27	TRBJ2-2	NA	many	TGTGCCGCTAGCACTTCGAACACCGGGGAGCTGTTTTTT	CAASTSNTGELFF
TRBV19	TRBJ2-2	NA	few	TGTGCCAGTAGAGCAACAGGATTGGATACCGGGGAGCTGTTTTTT	CASRATGLDTGELFF
TRBV6-5	TRBJ1-2	NA	NA	TGTGCCAGCAGTTACTCGAAAGGGGGAGGGTATGGCTACACCTTC	CASSYSKGGGYGYTF
TRBV6-1	TRBJ1-2	NA	many	TGTGCCAGCAGTCTCTATCAGGACGGCCTCTATGGCTACACCTTC	CASSLYQDGLYGYTF
TRBV7-8	TRBJ2-7	NA	NA	TGTGCCAGCAGCTTTTCCCTCCGGGACACTTCCTACGAGCAGTACTTC	CASSFSLRDTSYEQYF
TRBV6-5	TRBJ2-7	NA	many	TGTGCCAGCAGTTATCTCCGGGACCGGGGATTGCAGTACTTC	CASSYLRDRGLQYF
TRBV19	TRBJ1-1	TRBD1	many	TGTGCCAGTAGTTTTACAGGGGTCACTGAAGCTTTCTTT	CASSFTGVTEAFF
TRBV11-2	TRBJ1-1	TRBD1	few	TGTGCCAGCACGTCGGACAGGGCAAAAATGAACACTGAAGCTTTCTTT	CASTSDRAKMNTEAFF
TRBV28	TRBJ1-5	TRBD1	many	TGTGCCAGCAGTTTATGGGGGACAGGAGGCCAGCCCCAGCATTTT	CASSLWGTGGQPQHF
TRBV6-5	TRBJ2-5	TRBD2	many	TGTGCCAGCAGTTACGGTTCTAGCGGGAGTCTAGAGACCCAGTACTTC	CASSYGSSGSLETQYF
TRBV30	TRBJ1-2	NA	once	TGTGCCTGGACCGTGGTACAGGGCTTTCGGTATGGCTACACCTTC	CAWTVVQGFRYGYTF
TRBV5-1	TRBJ2-3	TRBD2	many	TGCGCCAGCAGGTGGGCAGCGACTAGCGGGAGCCCCAGGGCAGATACGCAGTATTTT	CASRWAATSGSPRADTQYF
TRBV19	TRBJ1-1	NA	many	TGTGCCAGTAGTTTCCACGGTGGGACTGAAGCTTTCTTT	CASSFHGGTEAFF
TRBV6-1	TRBJ1-2	TRBD1	many	TGTGCCAGCAGTCGGGCTCAGGGGGTTACTAACTATGGCTACACCTTC	CASSRAQGVTNYGYTF
TRBV11-2	TRBJ2-7	TRBD1	many	TGTGCCAGCAGCTTCGGACAGGGACCCTACGAGCAGTACTTC	CASSFGQGPYEQYF
TRBV25-1	TRBJ2-7	NA	NA	TGTGCCAGCAGTGAATTAACCCAACAGGGTACAGACTACGAGCAGTACTTC	CASSELTQQGTDYEQYF
TRBV7-2	TRBJ2-5	TRBD1	NA	TGTGCCAGCAGCTTAGGACAGGGACGGGGGACCCAGTACTTC	CASSLGQGRGTQYF
TRBV5-1	TRBJ2-5	NA	many	TGCGCCAGCAAGGATCCGGGGGAAGAGACCCAGTACTTC	CASKDPGEETQYF
TRBV18	TRBJ2-7	TRBD1	many	TGTGCCAGCTCCCTAGACAGGGGTGGCTACGAGCAGTACTTC	CASSLDRGGYEQYF
TRBV6-2/TRBV6-3	TRBJ2-7	NA	many	TGTGCCAGCAGGTCAATCGACAGGAATCGAGTCTACGAGCAGTACTTC	CASRSIDRNRVYEQYF
TRBV24-1	TRBJ2-5	NA	NA	TGTGCCACCAGTGATGGAGGACGGGGACAAGAGACCCAGTACTTC	CATSDGGRGQETQYF
TRBV7-3	TRBJ2-7	NA	many	TGTGCCAGCAGCTCGCCGGGACTGGGGGACGAGCAGTACTTC	CASSSPGLGDEQYF
TRBV20-1	TRBJ2-2	NA	many	TGCAGTGCTAGTCCTCCCATCCCCGGGACCAACACCGGGGAGCTGTTTTTT	CSASPPIPGTNTGELFF
TRBV6-1	TRBJ2-7	NA	many	TGTGCCAGCAGTGGAGTCAACTCCTACGAGCAGTACTTC	CASSGVNSYEQYF
TRBV20-1	TRBJ2-7	TRBD2	NA	TGCAGTGCACAGCGGGGGGGATCCTACGAGCAGTACTTC	CSAQRGGSYEQYF
TRBV16	TRBJ2-7	NA	many	TGTGCCAGCAGCCATGATAGCTACGAGCAGTACTTC	CASSHDSYEQYF
TRBV29-1	TRBJ2-5	NA	many	TGCAGCGTTGAAGGAGGGACCAGGAGAGAGACCCAGTACTTC	CSVEGGTRRETQYF
TRBV20-1	TRBJ2-7	NA	many	TGCAGTGCTGGGGGGCTCGAGCAGTACTTC	CSAGGLEQYF
TRBV9	TRBJ1-1	NA	many	TGTGCCAGCAGCGTAAAGGGGGGCATGAACACTGAAGCTTTCTTT	CASSVKGGMNTEAFF
TRBV2	TRBJ1-5	TRBD1	many	TGTGCCAGCAGTATACAGGGGAGAGGGCTGGCACCCCAGCATTTT	CASSIQGRGLAPQHF
TRBV5-1	TRBJ2-5	TRBD1	NA	TGCGCCAGCACCAGACAGGGGAGCCAAGAGACCCAGTACTTC	CASTRQGSQETQYF
TRBV20-1	TRBJ2-2	NA	NA	TGCAGTGCCAGGGAGCAGAGCACCGCGGGGCTTGGCGGGGAGCTGTCTTTT	CSAREQSTAGLGGELSF
TRBV28	TRBJ2-2	TRBD1	NA	TGTGCCAGCAGTCCCTGGACAGGGAGGAACACCGGGGAGCTGTTTTTT	CASSPWTGRNTGELFF
TRBV19	TRBJ1-1	TRBD1	many	TGTGCCAGTAGCTCCAGGGGGCCATTGAACACTGAAGCTTTCTTT	CASSSRGPLNTEAFF
TRBV6-1	TRBJ2-6	NA	many	TGTGCCAGCAGGATCCTCTCCTGGTCTGGGGCCAACGTCCTGACTTTC	CASRILSWSGANVLTF
TRBV28	TRBJ1-5	NA	many	TGTGCCAGCAGCTTCGGAATCCAAGGGTACCAGCCCCAGCATTTT	CASSFGIQGYQPQHF
TRBV11-2	TRBJ1-6	NA	few	TGTGCCAGCAGCCCGGGACTTAACACTTATAATTCACCCCTCCACTTT	CASSPGLNTYNSPLHF